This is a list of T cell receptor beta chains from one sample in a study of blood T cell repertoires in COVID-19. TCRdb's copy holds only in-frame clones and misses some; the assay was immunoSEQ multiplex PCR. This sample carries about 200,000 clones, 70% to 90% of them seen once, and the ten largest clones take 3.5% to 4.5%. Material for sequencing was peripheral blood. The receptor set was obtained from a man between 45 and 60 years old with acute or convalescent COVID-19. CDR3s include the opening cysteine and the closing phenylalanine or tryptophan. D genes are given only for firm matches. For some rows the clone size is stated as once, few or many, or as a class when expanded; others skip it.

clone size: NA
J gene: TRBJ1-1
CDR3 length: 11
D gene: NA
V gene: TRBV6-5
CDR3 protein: CASTSGGRTFF
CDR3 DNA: TGTGCCAGTACCAGCGGTGGCCGGACTTTCTTT

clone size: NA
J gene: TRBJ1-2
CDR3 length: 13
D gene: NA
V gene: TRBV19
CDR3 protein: CASCPQVNYGYTF
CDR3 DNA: TGTGCCAGTTGCCCGCAGGTTAACTATGGCTACACCTTC

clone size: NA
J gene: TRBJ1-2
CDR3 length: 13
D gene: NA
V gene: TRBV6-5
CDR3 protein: CASRPRANYGYTF
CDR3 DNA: TGTGCCAGCAGACCGCGAGCTAACTATGGCTACACCTTC

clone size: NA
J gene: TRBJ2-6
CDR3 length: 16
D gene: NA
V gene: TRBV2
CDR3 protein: CASSDVPRDIGLVLTF
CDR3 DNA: TGTGCCAGCAGTGATGTCCCCCGGGACATCGGTCTCGTCCTGACTTTC

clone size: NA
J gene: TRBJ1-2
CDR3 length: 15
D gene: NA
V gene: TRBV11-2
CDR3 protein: CASSSQTGVNYGYTF
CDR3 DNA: TGTGCCAGCAGCTCGCAGACAGGCGTTAACTATGGCTACACCTTC

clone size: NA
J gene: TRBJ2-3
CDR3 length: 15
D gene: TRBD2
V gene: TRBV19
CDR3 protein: CATGGLAVSTDTQYF
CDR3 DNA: TGTGCCACCGGAGGACTAGCGGTTAGCACAGATACGCAGTATTTT

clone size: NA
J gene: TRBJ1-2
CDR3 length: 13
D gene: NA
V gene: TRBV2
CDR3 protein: CASSIGVWYGYTF
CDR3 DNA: TGTGCCAGCTCGATCGGGGTGTGGTATGGCTACACCTTC

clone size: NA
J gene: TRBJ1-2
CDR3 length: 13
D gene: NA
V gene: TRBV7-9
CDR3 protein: CASSFHGNYGYTF
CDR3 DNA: TGTGCCAGCAGCTTCCACGGGAACTATGGCTACACCTTC

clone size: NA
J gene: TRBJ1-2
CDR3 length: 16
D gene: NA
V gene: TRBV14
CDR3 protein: CASSQLTGPSYYGYTF
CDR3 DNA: TGTGCCAGCAGCCAGCTAACAGGCCCCTCTTACTATGGCTACACCTTC

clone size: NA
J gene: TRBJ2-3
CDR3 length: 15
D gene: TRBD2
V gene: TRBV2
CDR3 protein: CASSDGLVLSHTQYF
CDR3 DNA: TGTGCCAGCAGTGACGGACTAGTACTCTCACATACGCAGTATTTT

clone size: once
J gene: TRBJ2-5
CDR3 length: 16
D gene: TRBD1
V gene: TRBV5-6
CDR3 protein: CASSLDRGNHGEAQYF
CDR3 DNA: TGTGCCAGCAGCTTGGACAGGGGGAACCACGGGGAGGCCCAGTACTTC

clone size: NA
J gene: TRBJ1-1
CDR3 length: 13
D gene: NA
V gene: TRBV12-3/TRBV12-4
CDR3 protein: CASSWGGNTEAFF
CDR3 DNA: TGTGCCAGCTCATGGGGCGGGAACACTGAAGCTTTCTTT

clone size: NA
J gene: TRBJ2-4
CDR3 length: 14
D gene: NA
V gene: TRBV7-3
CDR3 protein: CASSPWGGQDIQYF
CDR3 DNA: TGTGCCAGCAGCCCCTGGGGGGGACAGGACATTCAGTACTTC

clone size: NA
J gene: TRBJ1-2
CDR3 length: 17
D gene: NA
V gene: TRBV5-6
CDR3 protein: CASSLYVSASGYSGYTF
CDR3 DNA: TGTGCCAGCAGCTTGTATGTATCAGCGAGTGGATATAGCGGCTACACCTTC

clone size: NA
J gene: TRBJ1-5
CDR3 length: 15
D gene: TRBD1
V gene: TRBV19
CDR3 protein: CASSPRGLSNQPQHF
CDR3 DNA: TGTGCCAGTAGTCCCAGGGGGCTCAGCAATCAGCCCCAGCATTTT

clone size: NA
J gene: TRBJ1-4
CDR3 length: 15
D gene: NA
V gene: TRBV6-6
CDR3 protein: CASSRGLMLNEKLFF
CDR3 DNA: TGTGCCAGCAGCCGCGGACTGATGCTTAATGAAAAACTGTTTTTT

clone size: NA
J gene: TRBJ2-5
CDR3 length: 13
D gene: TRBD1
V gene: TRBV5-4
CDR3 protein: CASSTGQQENQYF
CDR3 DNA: TGTGCCAGCAGCACGGGACAGCAAGAGAACCAGTACTTC

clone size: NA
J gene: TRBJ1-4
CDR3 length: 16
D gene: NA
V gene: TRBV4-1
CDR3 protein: CASSQGTGTTNEKLFF
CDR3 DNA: TGCGCCAGCAGCCAAGGCACAGGGACAACTAATGAAAAACTGTTTTTT

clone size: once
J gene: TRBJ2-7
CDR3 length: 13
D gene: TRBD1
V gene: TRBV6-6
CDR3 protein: CASGGQGKNEQYF
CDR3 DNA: TGTGCCAGCGGAGGACAGGGGAAGAACGAGCAGTACTTC

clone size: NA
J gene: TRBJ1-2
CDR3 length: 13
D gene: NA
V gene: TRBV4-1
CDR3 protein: CASSQEGAWGYTF
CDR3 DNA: TGCGCCAGCAGCCAAGAGGGGGCATGGGGCTACACCTTC

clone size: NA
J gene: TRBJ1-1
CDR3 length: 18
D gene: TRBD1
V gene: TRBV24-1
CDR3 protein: CATSDFAGQGYMNTEAFF
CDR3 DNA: TGTGCCACCAGTGATTTTGCGGGACAGGGTTATATGAACACTGAAGCTTTCTTT

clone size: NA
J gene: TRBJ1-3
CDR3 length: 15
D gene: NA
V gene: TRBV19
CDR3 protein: CASKPTPSSGNTIYF
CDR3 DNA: TGTGCCAGTAAACCGACACCGTCCTCTGGAAACACCATATATTTT

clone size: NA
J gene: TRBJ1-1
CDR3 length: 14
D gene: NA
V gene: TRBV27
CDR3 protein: CASSPGHFLPEAFF
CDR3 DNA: TGTGCCAGCAGTCCCGGACATTTTCTACCTGAAGCTTTCTTT

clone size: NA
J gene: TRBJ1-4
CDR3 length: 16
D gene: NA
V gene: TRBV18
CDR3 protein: CASSPQTAGAVEKLFF
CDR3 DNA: TGTGCCAGCTCACCACAGACAGCGGGGGCGGTGGAAAAACTGTTTTTT

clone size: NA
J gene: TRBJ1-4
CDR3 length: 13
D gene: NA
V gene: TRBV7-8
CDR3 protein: CASSSTYSEKLFF
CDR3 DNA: TGTGCCAGCAGCTCGACCTACAGTGAAAAACTGTTTTTT

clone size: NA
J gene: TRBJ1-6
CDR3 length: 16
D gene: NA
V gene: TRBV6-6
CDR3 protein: CASSSRSSSYNSPLHF
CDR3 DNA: TGTGCCAGCAGTTCGAGAAGTTCCTCCTATAATTCACCCCTCCACTTT

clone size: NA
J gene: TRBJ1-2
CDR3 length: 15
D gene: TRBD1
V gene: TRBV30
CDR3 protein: CAWSAVGGGNYGYTF
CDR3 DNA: TGTGCCTGGAGTGCGGTAGGGGGCGGGAACTATGGCTACACCTTC

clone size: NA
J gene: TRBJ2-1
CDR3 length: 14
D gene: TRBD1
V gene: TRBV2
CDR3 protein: CASSVTGVLNEQFF
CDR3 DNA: TGTGCCAGCAGTGTGACAGGGGTTTTGAATGAGCAGTTCTTC

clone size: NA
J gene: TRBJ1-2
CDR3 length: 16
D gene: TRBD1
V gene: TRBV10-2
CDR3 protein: CASSAYSGQGAGGYTF
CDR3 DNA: TGCGCCAGCAGTGCCTACTCGGGGCAGGGGGCTGGCGGCTACACCTTC

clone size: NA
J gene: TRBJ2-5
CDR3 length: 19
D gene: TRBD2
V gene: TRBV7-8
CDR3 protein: CASSLAAGLAGTKGQTQYF
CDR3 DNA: TGTGCCAGCAGCTTAGCGGCGGGACTAGCGGGGACTAAAGGGCAGACCCAGTACTTC

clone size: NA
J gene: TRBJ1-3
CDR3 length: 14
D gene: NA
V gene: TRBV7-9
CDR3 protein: CASSLLSSGNTIYF
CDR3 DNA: TGTGCCAGCAGCTTATTGAGCTCTGGAAACACCATATATTTT

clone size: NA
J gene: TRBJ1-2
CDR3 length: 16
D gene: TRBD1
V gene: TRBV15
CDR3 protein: CATSVWSGQGNYGYTF
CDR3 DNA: TGTGCCACCAGCGTTTGGTCTGGACAGGGGAACTATGGCTACACCTTC

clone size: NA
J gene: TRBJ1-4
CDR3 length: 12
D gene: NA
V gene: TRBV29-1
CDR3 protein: CSVQTGNEKLFF
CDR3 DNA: TGCAGCGTCCAAACGGGAAATGAAAAACTGTTTTTT

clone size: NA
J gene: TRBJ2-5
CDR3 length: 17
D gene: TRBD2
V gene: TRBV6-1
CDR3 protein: CASSEIAGGDHPETQYF
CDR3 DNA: TGTGCCAGCAGTGAAATAGCGGGGGGAGATCACCCAGAGACCCAGTACTTC

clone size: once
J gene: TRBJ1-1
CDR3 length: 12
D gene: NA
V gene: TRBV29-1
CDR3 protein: CSVDARYTEAFF
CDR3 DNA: TGCAGCGTTGATGCGAGGTACACTGAAGCTTTCTTT

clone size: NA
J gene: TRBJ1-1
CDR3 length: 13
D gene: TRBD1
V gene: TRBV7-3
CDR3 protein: CASRGQGDTEAFF
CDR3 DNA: TGTGCCAGCAGGGGACAGGGCGACACTGAAGCTTTCTTT

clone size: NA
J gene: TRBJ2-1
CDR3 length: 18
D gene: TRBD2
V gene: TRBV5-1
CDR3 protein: CASSLGPQASGGYNEQFF
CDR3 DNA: TGCGCCAGCAGCTTGGGCCCCCAGGCTAGCGGGGGATACAATGAGCAGTTCTTC

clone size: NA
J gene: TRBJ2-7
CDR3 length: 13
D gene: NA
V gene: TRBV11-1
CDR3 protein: CASSAHSTYEQYF
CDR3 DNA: TGTGCCAGCAGCGCCCACTCTACGTACGAGCAGTACTTC

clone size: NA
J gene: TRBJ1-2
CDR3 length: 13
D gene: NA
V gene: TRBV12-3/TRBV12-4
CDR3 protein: CASSPRGGGGYTF
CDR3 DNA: TGTGCCAGCAGTCCGCGCGGGGGGGGTGGCTACACCTTC

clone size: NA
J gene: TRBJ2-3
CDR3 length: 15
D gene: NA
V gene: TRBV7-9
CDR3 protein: CASNWGALDTDTQYF
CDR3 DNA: TGTGCCAGCAACTGGGGCGCTCTTGACACAGATACGCAGTATTTT

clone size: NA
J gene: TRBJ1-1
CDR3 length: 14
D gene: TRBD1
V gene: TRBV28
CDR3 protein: CASSRGRGDTEAFF
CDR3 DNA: TGTGCCAGCAGTCGGGGCAGGGGGGACACTGAAGCTTTCTTT

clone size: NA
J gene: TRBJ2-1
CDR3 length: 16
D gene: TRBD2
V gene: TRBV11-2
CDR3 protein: CASSAERGTLYNEQFF
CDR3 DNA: TGTGCCAGCAGCGCAGAGCGGGGGACCCTGTACAATGAGCAGTTCTTC

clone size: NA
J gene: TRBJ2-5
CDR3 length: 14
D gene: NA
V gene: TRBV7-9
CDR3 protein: CASSSGFEGETQYF
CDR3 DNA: TGTGCCAGCAGCTCCGGATTCGAGGGAGAGACCCAGTACTTC

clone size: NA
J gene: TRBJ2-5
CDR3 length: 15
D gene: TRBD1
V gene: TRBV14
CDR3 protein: CASSLATGAGETQYF
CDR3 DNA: TGTGCCAGCAGCCTAGCTACAGGGGCGGGAGAGACCCAGTACTTC

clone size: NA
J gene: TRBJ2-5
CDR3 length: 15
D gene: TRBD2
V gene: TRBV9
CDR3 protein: CASSVGAGGRETQYF
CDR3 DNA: TGTGCCAGCAGCGTAGGTGCGGGGGGCAGGGAGACCCAGTACTTC

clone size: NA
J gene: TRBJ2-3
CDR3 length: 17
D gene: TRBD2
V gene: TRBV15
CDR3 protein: CATSRSPSGGSTDTQYF
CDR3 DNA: TGTGCCACCAGCAGATCCCCTAGCGGGGGGAGCACAGATACGCAGTATTTT

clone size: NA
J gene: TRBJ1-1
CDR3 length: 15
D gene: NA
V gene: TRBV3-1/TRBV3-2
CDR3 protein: CASSQLRGYHTEAFF
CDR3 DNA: TGTGCCAGCAGCCAATTGAGGGGGTATCACACTGAAGCTTTCTTT

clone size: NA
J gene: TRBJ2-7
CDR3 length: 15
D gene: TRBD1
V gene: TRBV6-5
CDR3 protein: CASSHPGQAAYEQYF
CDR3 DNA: TGTGCCAGCAGCCACCCGGGACAGGCGGCCTACGAGCAGTACTTC

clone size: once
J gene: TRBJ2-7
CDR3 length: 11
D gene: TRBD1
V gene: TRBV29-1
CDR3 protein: CSVGGTGEQYF
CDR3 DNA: TGCAGCGTCGGCGGGACAGGCGAGCAGTACTTC

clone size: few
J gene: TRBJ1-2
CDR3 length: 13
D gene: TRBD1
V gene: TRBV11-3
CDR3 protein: CASSGGQGRGYTF
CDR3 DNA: TGTGCCAGCAGCGGGGGACAGGGACGCGGCTACACCTTC

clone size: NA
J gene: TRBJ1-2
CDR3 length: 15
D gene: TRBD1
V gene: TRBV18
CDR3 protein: CASSPSTGDRYGYTF
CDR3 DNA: TGTGCCAGCTCACCAAGCACAGGGGATAGGTATGGCTACACCTTC

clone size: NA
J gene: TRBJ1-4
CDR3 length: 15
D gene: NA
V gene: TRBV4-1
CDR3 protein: CASSHSGGSPEKLFF
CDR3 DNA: TGCGCCAGCAGCCACTCGGGGGGGAGCCCAGAAAAACTGTTTTTT

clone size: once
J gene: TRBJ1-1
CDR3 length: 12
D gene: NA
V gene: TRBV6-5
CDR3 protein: CASIGGSAQAFF
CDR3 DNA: TGTGCCAGCATTGGGGGGAGCGCCCAAGCTTTCTTT

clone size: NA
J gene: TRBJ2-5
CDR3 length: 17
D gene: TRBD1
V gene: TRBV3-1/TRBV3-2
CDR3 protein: CASSQDSSGTGLETQYF
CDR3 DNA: TGTGCCAGCAGCCAAGATTCTTCCGGGACAGGGTTAGAGACCCAGTACTTC

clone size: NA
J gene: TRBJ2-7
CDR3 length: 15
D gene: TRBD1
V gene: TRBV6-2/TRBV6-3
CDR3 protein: CASSYLAGGTAEQYF
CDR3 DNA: TGTGCCAGCAGTTACCTGGCAGGGGGCACGGCGGAGCAGTACTTC

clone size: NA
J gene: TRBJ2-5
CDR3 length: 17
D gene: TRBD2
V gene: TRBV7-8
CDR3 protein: CASSIRPGSFSGETQYF
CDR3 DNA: TGTGCCAGCAGCATTCGTCCCGGGAGCTTTAGCGGGGAGACCCAGTACTTC

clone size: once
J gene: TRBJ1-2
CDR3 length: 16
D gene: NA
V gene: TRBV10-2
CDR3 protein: CASKGGRAVLNYGYTF
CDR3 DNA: TGCGCCAGCAAAGGCGGCAGGGCTGTTCTTAACTATGGCTACACCTTC

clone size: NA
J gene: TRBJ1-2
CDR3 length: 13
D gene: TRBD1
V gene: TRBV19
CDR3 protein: CASKNRGSYGYTF
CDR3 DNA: TGTGCCAGCAAAAACAGGGGCTCCTATGGCTACACCTTC

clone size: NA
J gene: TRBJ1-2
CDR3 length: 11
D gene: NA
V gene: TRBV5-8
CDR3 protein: CASSLGYVERF
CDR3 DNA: TGTGCCAGCAGCTTGGGGTATGTCGAGCGCTTC